This T cell receptor beta chain was sequenced during a study of spatial heterogeneity in lung cancer. Overall study: The roughly 66 donors had untreated early-stage non-small cell lung cancer. Beta-chain sequences consistently outnumbered alpha-chain sequences in detection.

TCRdb independently ran MiXCR on the 5' RACE reads; one entry per CDR3 protein. The sample includes approximately 93,000 distinct CDR3 sequences, around 19% of them seen just once. The time point: blood at routine non-recurrence follow-up after resection. After removal of 0 bases from V and 0 bases from J, the junction contained 4 bases not matched to a gene. The length of the CDR3 is 17 residues. The V gene's germline CDR1 is LGHNA and CDR2 YSLEER. The material was PBMCs, obtained at follow-up. The receptor's source is a male donor with early-stage non-small cell lung cancer. The genes are TRBV4-3 and TRBJ2-1; 8 bases are a match to TRBD2. CDR3 region: CASSQEAAGVSYNEQFF. CDR3 DNA sequence: TGCGCCAGCAGCCAAGAGGCAGCGGGGGTCTCCTACAATGAGCAGTTCTTC.